The present TCR beta chain was sequenced within a study of cytomegalovirus exposure and HLA in healthy donors. Study results and caveats: Later on, an analysis found that several of the most significant clusters appeared to be linked to common viral pathogens, which included parvovirus B19. With later analysis, a missense DCLRE1C variant became linked to TCR beta V- and J-gene trimming. An analysis that came later showed most CMV-associated TCR beta chains appearing HLA-restricted.

Points on this clone: Antigen specificity is unknown. The junction departs from the called germline gene at one end, perhaps through a read error.

PCR primers comprised 60 Vbeta and 13 Jbeta primers. TCRdb keeps only in-frame clones here, not all; method: immunoSEQ multiplex PCR. The sample comprises fewer than 70,000 clones, around 68% of which are singletons, and around 9.9% rests with the top ten. The V gene's germline CDR1 is SEHNR and CDR2 FQNEAQ (reference sequence). This CDR3 spans 17 amino acids. The sequence derives from a woman aged 25 to 39 in good health and CMV-seronegative. Material: PBMCs. The chain carries TRBV7-9 and TRBJ2-1; D not certain. As DNA, the CDR3 is TGTGCCAGCAGCTTAGCTCAAAGCGTTGACTCCCACAATGAGCAGTTCTTC. Its translation: CASSLAQSVDSHNEQFF.